This T cell receptor (beta chain) was observed in a study of blood T cell repertoires in COVID-19. On the study more broadly: The cDNA or gDNA used as material had been derived from T cells, B-cell-depleted T cells, or PBMCs.

Clones were read by immunoSEQ multiplex PCR, and TCRdb kept only the in-frame ones, dropping some. The table records more than 300,000 clones, about 88% of them present only once. CDR1 is MNHGY and CDR2 is SAAAGT in the germline V gene. The V and J ends lost 8 bases and 10 bases respectively, with 21 bases between them. The CDR3 loop spans 15 amino acids. The chain carries TRBV6-8 and TRBJ1-6; tentative D call: TRBD1 (6 bases). Sequenced: PBMCs or T cells enriched from blood (not recorded which). The clonotype originates from a woman aged 18-29 years who had recovered from COVID-19. The CDR3 protein is CASHTQGVEGSPLHF. The CDR3 nucleotides are TGTGCCAGCCACACACAGGGTGTCGAGGGGTCACCCCTCCACTTT.